In this sample, the clone carrying this T cell receptor (beta chain) turned up a few times. Generated by immunoSEQ multiplex PCR, the TCRdb table keeps only in-frame clones and is missing some. The repertoire holds about 26,000 clones, with approximately 72% as singletons. These data belong to a study of blood T cell repertoires in COVID-19. The CDR3 sequence is 17 residues long. V lost 0 bases, J lost 0 bases, and 12 bases lay in between. The germline V gene has CDR1 LGHNT and CDR2 FRNRAP. This clonotype originated in a man aged 55 to 70 with active or convalescent COVID-19. Sample: peripheral blood. The V gene is TRBV12-5, the J gene TRBJ1-3; D remains unclear. The CDR3 here is CASGLVVQFSSGNTIYF. Here the CDR3 DNA reads TGTGCTAGTGGTTTGGTAGTGCAGTTCTCCTCTGGAAACACCATATATTTT.